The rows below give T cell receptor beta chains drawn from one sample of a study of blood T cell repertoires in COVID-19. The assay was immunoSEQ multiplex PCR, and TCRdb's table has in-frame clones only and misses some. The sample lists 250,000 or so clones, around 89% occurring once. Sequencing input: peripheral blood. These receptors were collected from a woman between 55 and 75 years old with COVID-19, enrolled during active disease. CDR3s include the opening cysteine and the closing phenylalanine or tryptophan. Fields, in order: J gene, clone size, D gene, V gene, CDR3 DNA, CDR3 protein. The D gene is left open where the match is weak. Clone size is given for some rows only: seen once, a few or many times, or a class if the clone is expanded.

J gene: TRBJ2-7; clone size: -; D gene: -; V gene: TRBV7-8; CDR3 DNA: TGTGCCAGCAGCTTAGCCCCGAGAGGGTCGGACGAGCAGTACTTC; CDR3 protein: CASSLAPRGSDEQYF
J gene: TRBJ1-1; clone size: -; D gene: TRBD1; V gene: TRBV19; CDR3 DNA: TGTGCCAGTAGTATAAGGGGGACAGGGGCTACGAACACTGAAGCTTTCTTT; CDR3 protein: CASSIRGTGATNTEAFF
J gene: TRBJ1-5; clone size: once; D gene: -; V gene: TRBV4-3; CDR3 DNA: TGCGCCAGCAGCCAAGATCCCCGGGACAAGCCCCAGCATTTT; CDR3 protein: CASSQDPRDKPQHF
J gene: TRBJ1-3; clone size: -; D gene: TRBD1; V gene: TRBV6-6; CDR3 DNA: TGTGCCAGCAGCCCAGGGGGCTATGGAAACACCATATATTTT; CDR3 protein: CASSPGGYGNTIYF
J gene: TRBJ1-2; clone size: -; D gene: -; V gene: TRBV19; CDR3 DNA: TGTGCCAGTAGCACTTTGGGGGGGCGCCCCCGGTATGGCTACACCTTC; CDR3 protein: CASSTLGGRPRYGYTF
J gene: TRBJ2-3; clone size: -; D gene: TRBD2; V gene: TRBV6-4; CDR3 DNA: TGTGCCAGCAGTGACAGTGCGCGGGGGGGAGTGGATACGCAGTATTTT; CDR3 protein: CASSDSARGGVDTQYF
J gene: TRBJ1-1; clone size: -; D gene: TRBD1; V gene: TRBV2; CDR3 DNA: TGTGCCAGCAGTTTGGGACAGGGTGGTTCTGAAGCTTTCTTT; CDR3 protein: CASSLGQGGSEAFF
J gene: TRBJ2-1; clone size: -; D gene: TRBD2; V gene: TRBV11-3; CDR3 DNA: TGTGCCAGCAGCTTTAGCGGGGGAAGCAATGAGCAGTTCTTC; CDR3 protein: CASSFSGGSNEQFF
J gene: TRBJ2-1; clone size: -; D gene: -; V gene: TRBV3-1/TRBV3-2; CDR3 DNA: TGTGCCAGCAGCCAGACGAGTCAGGGATATGAGCAGTTCTTC; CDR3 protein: CASSQTSQGYEQFF
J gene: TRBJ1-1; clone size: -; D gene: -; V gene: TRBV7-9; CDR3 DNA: TGTGCCAGCAGCTTTTGGAGGACTGAAGCTTTCTTT; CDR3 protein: CASSFWRTEAFF
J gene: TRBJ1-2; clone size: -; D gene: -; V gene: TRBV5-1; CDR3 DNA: TGCGCCAGCAGCTTGTCTCAGGGCTATGGCTACACCTTC; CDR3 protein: CASSLSQGYGYTF
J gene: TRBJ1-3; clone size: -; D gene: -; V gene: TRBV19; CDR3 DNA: TGTGCCAGTAGTATGGCAGGAGGTTCCGGAAACACCATATATTTT; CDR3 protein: CASSMAGGSGNTIYF
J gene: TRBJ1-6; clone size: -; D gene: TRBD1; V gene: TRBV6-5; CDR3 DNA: TGTGCCAGCAGTATTGACAGGGGGCATTCACCCCTCCACTTT; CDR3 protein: CASSIDRGHSPLHF
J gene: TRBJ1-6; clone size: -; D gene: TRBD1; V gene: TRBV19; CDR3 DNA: TGTGCCAGTAGTATAAGTGGACAGGGCAGTGGGTCACCCCTCCACTTT; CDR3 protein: CASSISGQGSGSPLHF
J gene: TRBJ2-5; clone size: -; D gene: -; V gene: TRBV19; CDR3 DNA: TGTGCCAGTAGTATGGGCCTAGGGGGGACCCAGTACTTC; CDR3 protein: CASSMGLGGTQYF
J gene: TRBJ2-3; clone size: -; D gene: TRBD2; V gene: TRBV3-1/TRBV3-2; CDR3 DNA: TGTGCCAGCAGCCCTTGGACTAGCGGCACAGATACGCAGTATTTT; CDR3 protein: CASSPWTSGTDTQYF